The next 10 T cell receptor beta chains were all read from a single sample in a study of T cells in Graves' hyperthyroidism and ophthalmopathy. Amplified TCR beta CDR3 regions came from RNA transcripts. In the first-round RT-PCR of the TCR CDR3, the HTBI primer set was used. TCRdb reanalysed the multiplex PCR reads using MiXCR and keeps one entry per CDR3 protein. This table holds 350,000 or so distinct CDR3 sequences, roughly 18% found once. Input material: blood. The receptors originated from a woman aged 40-49 years with Graves' ophthalmopathy.

This clonotype has more than one count but fewer than ten. The V gene is TRBV6-5, the J gene TRBJ1-1; 7 nucleotides agree with TRBD1. V lost 6 bases and J lost 6; bases outside the gene matches: 13. The CDR3 sequence is 15 residues long. The germline gives CDR1 MNHEY, CDR2 SVGAGI. In nucleotides, the CDR3 is TGTGCCAGCAGCTACGGGAGGGGGCGGGTTGCTGAAGCTTTCTTT. It encodes CASSYGRGRVAEAFF.

This clonotype was detected ten times or more. The CDR3 here is CAWTHGLPGGTQYF. In DNA, the CDR3 is TGTGCCTGGACTCATGGCCTCCCGGGCGGGACCCAGTACTTC. This chain uses TRBV30 with TRBJ2-5; D not resolved. Trimming pared 4 bases from V and 7 bases from J, leaving 19 bases between. Germline V gene lookup returns CDR1 GTSNPN and CDR2 SVGIG (reference sequence). There are 14 residues in the CDR3. The whole variable domain, filled in from reference TRBV30 and TRBJ2-5, reads SQTIHQWPATLVQPVGSPLSLECTVEGTSNPNLYWYRQAAGRGLQLLFYSVGIGQISSEVPQNLSASRPQDRQFILSSKKLLLSDSGFYLCAWTHGLPGGTQYFGPGTRLLVL.

This chain joins TRBV7-8 and TRBJ1-1; D remains ambiguous. Germline V gene data show CDR1 as SGHVS and CDR2 as FQNEAQ. V was clipped by 0 bases and J by 4 bases, with 9 bases between them. The length of the CDR3 is 14 residues. CDR3 region: CASSLARTSTEAFF. The CDR3 DNA reads as TGTGCCAGCAGCTTAGCGCGTACTAGCACTGAAGCTTTCTTT.

This clonotype was recorded only once. V gene TRBV6-5 combines with J gene TRBJ2-7, with 7 bases lining up with TRBD1. J lost 6 bases, V lost 3 bases, and 8 bases had no gene match. Looked up from germline, CDR1 is MNHEY and CDR2 is SVGAGI. The CDR3 is 14 residues long. The CDR3 is CASSYSGRGTEQYF. DNA of the CDR3: TGTGCCAGCAGTTATTCGGGCAGGGGGACCGAGCAGTACTTC.

Concerning this clonotype itself: At one boundary the junction diverges from the germline segment, which might be a read error. The chain uses TRBV5-6 and TRBJ2-7; tentatively, D is TRBD2 (6 bases). The CDR3 has 14 amino acids. Germline assignment: CDR1 SGHDT and CDR2 YYEEEE. CDR3 sequence (DNA): TGTGCCAGCAGCGCGGGAAGAGGCTCCCACGAGCAGTACTTC. It is translated as CASSAGRGSHEQYF.

This clonotype was observed many times. The chain couples TRBV7-3 to TRBJ2-5; D possibly uses TRBD1 or TRBD2 (5 bases each). Per the germline V gene, CDR1 is SGHTA and CDR2 is FQGTGA. Trimming left V 5 bases short and J 0 bases short, with 7 bases between. There are 13 residues in the CDR3. Here the CDR3 reads CASSRDHQETQYF. CDR3 DNA: TGTGCCAGCAGCCGGGACCACCAAGAGACCCAGTACTTC.

This clonotype came up many times. The genes are TRBV15 and TRBJ1-5, with TRBD1 matching 7 bases. The V and J ends lost 0 bases and 6 bases, in that order; junction bases with no gene match: 5. Germline V CDR1 and CDR2: LNHNV, YYDKDF (reference sequence). The CDR3 extends over 15 amino acids. The CDR3 here is CATSRDLGGGQPQHF. CDR3 sequence (DNA): TGTGCCACCAGCAGAGATCTAGGGGGCGGTCAGCCCCAGCATTTT. The full variable domain, completed using reference TRBV15 and TRBJ1-5, is DAMVIQNPRYQVTQFGKPVTLSCSQTLNHNVMYWYQQKSSQAPKLLFHYYDKDFNNEADTPDNFQSRRPNTSFCFLDIRSPGLGDTAMYLCATSRDLGGGQPQHFGDGTRLSIL.

Points on this clonotype: A much larger clone differs by one base, so this may be a read error. CDR3 sequence reads: CASREGGQGYGQHF. CDR3 in DNA: TGTGCCAGCAGGGAGGGGGGACAGGGCTACGGGCAGCACTTC. V usage is TRBV28 and J usage is TRBJ2-7; TRBD1 agrees at 9 bases. Per the germline V gene, CDR1 is MDHEN and CDR2 is SYDVKM. CDR3 length: 14 residues.

There are a few counts of this clonotype. The CDR3: CASSSLSAGPAETQYF. DNA of the CDR3: TGCGCCAGCAGCTCCCTGTCGGCGGGACCGGCGGAGACCCAGTACTTC. This chain links TRBV5-1 with TRBJ2-5, with TRBD2 as a possible D gene (6 bases). The V end lost 3 bases, the J end lost 5 bases, and 20 bases lay between the germline ends. From germline, CDR1 is SGHRS and CDR2 YFSETQ. The CDR3 is 16 amino acids.

In its sample, this clonotype was seen a few times. The rearrangement uses TRBV30 and TRBJ2-2; 9 bases fit TRBD1. V shed 3 bases, J shed 6 bases, and the junction held 8 bases outside the gene matches. In germline, CDR1 is GTSNPN, CDR2 SVGIG (reference sequence). CDR3 size: 15 residues. The CDR3 DNA sequence: TGTGCCTGGAGGGGCCGGGACAGGGACTCCGGGGAGCTGTTTTTT. Its protein product is CAWRGRDRDSGELFF.